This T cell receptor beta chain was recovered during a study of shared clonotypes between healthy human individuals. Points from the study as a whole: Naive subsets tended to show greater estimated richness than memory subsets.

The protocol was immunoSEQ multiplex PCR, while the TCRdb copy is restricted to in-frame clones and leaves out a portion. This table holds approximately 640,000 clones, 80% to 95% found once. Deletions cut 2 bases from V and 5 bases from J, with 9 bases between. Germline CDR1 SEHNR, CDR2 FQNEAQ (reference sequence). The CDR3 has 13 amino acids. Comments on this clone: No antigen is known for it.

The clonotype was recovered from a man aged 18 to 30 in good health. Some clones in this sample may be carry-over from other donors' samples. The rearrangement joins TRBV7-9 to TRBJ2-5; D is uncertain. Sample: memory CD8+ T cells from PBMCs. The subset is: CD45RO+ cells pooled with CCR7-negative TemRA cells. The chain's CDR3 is CASSLPLGETQYF. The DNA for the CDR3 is TGTGCCAGCAGCTTACCCCTGGGTGAGACCCAGTACTTC.